This TCR beta chain originates from a study of OX40 agonist ivuxolimab in advanced cancers. Background on the study: Males comprised about 84% of the group, whose mean age was approximately 60 years (range roughly 20 to 90). Three individuals attained partial responses, comprising one hepatocellular carcinoma case and two cutaneous melanoma cases.

Details on this clone: Its antigen is unidentified.

Study-level points and caveats: Partly responding patients at 0.1-3.0 mg/kg showed some of the smallest clonal expansion.

V gave up 2 bases and J gave up 7 bases, with 14 bases separating them. The CDR3 is 13 residues long. Germline V gene lookup returns CDR1 GTSNPN and CDR2 SVGIG (reference sequence). TCRdb's table, derived via immunoSEQ multiplex PCR, lists solely in-frame clones and lacks some. The table includes about 7,200 clones, over 60% detected once. The sample here was CD4+ or CD8+ T cells sorted from blood, taken in a trial of the OX40 agonist ivuxolimab. The TCR comes from an adult with an advanced solid tumor such as melanoma, head and neck, liver or kidney cancer. The chain has TRBV30 and TRBJ1-1; the D gene is possibly TRBD1 (5 bases). The CDR3 is CAWSRGGEREAFF. The CDR3 region has the DNA TGTGCCTGGAGTAGGGGAGGAGAACGTGAAGCTTTCTTT.